A single sample is the source of the 10 T cell receptor beta chains below, sequenced in a study of Ad26.COV2.S vaccination and SARS-CoV-2 variants. Method: immunoSEQ multiplex PCR; TCRdb's copy keeps in-frame clones and lacks some. This table has over 130,000 clones, 70% to 90% appearing once. The sample consisted of peripheral blood, taken after recovery from COVID-19. These receptors all come from a human donor who had recovered from COVID-19.

The CDR3 region is CASSFRAENEKLFF. The CDR3 DNA reads TGTGCCAGCAGCTTCCGGGCCGAAAACGAAAAACTGTTTTTT. The V and J genes are TRBV7-9 and TRBJ1-4; D ambiguous. The V gene's germline CDR1 is SEHNR and CDR2 FQNEAQ (reference sequence). Deletions cut 3 bases from V and 8 bases from J, with 13 bases between. This CDR3 spans 14 amino acids. Filled out from reference TRBV7-9 and TRBJ1-4, the complete variable domain reads DTGVSQNPRHKITKRGQNVTFRCDPISEHNRLYWYRQTLGQGPEFLTYFQNEAQLEKSRLLSDRFSAERPKGSFSTLEIQRTEQGDSAMYLCASSFRAENEKLFFGSGTQLSVL.

The chain joins TRBV27 to TRBJ1-2; no firm D call. The CDR3 totals 13 residues. Germline CDR1 is MNHEY and CDR2 is SMNVEV (reference sequence). Trimming cost V 6 bases and J 2 bases, with 10 bases left between them. CDR3 bases: TGTGCCAGCAGCGTCGGAAGAAACTATGGCTACACCTTC. As protein: CASSVGRNYGYTF.

The chain couples TRBV7-2 to TRBJ2-5; the match to TRBD2 covers 9 bases. The CDR3 consists of 14 residues. Germline CDR1 and CDR2: SGHTA and FQGNSA. Trimming cost V 9 bases and J 10 bases; bases outside gene matches: 15. CDR3 residues: CASGEIVAGVIQYF. As DNA, the CDR3 is TGTGCCAGTGGGGAGATAGTAGCGGGGGTGATCCAGTACTTC.

The CDR3, as DNA: TGTGCCAGCAGCTTTAGGGGCGGCGAGACCCAGTACTTC. It yields the protein CASSFRGGETQYF. J is TRBJ2-5 and V is TRBV7-9; tentatively, D is TRBD1 (5 bases). Germline V CDR1 and CDR2: SEHNR, FQNEAQ (reference sequence). V lost 3 bases to trimming and J lost 5 bases, with 10 bases between them. This CDR3 spans 13 amino acids.

This chain connects TRBV19 to TRBJ1-5; 9 bases map to TRBD1. The V gene's germline CDR1 is LNHDA and CDR2 SQIVND (reference sequence). The trim removed 6 bases at V and 0 bases at J, leaving 6 bases unmatched. This CDR3 comprises 16 residues. The CDR3 region is CASRTGQGISNQPQHF. CDR3 in DNA: TGTGCCAGTAGAACAGGACAGGGGATTAGCAATCAGCCCCAGCATTTT.

The V call is TRBV4-1, the J call TRBJ2-7, with TRBD1 as a possible D gene (6 bases). The CDR3 totals 14 residues. The germline CDR1 and CDR2 sequences are MGHRA and YSYEKL. With 1 base removed from V and 5 bases from J, the gap between germline ends came to 12 bases. CDR3 nucleotide sequence: TGCGCCAGCAGCCAAGTGGCAGGGGATCACGAGCAGTACTTC. Encoded protein: CASSQVAGDHEQYF.

This chain links TRBV3-1 (or the pseudogene TRBV3-2) with TRBJ2-3; D may match TRBD1 or TRBD2 (5 bases each). Germline loops: CDR1 LGHDT, CDR2 YNNKEL (reference sequence). This CDR3 has 14 amino acids. V was pared by 1 base and J by 4 bases, with 9 bases between. CDR3 nucleotides: TGTGCCAGCAGCCAAGGGGGACCCCCAGATACGCAGTATTTT. Translation: CASSQGGPPDTQYF.

The chain combines TRBV14 with TRBJ2-3, with no clear D. CDR1 is SGHDN, CDR2 FVKESK, per germline. The V and J ends lost 4 bases and 3 bases respectively, with 8 bases between them. The CDR3 consists of 13 residues. The CDR3 reads CASSPPETDTQYF. The DNA for the CDR3 is TGTGCCAGCAGCCCGCCAGAGACAGATACGCAGTATTTT. Full variable domain (remainder filled in from reference TRBV14 and TRBJ2-3): EAGVTQFPSHSVIEKGQTVTLRCDPISGHDNLYWYRRVMGKEIKFLLHFVKESKQDESGMPNNRFLAERTGGTYSTLKVQPAELEDSGVYFCASSPPETDTQYFGPGTRLTVL.

The V call is TRBV28, the J call TRBJ1-3; a possible D gene is TRBD1 (6 bases). V was pared by 7 bases and J by 6 bases, with 19 bases between. The CDR3 loop spans 15 amino acids. Germline CDR1 MDHEN, CDR2 SYDVKM. CDR3 DNA: TGTGCCAGCACCGGAGGGCAGGGGCGGAAAAACACCATATATTTT. This encodes CASTGGQGRKNTIYF.

The chain couples TRBV10-3 to TRBJ1-5, with 9 bases aligning to TRBD1. The V segment lost 8 bases and the J segment 0 bases; nucleotides outside the gene matches: 2. Germline V gene data show CDR1 as ENHRY and CDR2 as SYGVKD. The CDR3 spans 14 residues. The CDR3 loop reads CAIWDRDSNQPQHF. CDR3 in DNA: TGTGCCATCTGGGACAGGGATAGCAATCAGCCCCAGCATTTT.